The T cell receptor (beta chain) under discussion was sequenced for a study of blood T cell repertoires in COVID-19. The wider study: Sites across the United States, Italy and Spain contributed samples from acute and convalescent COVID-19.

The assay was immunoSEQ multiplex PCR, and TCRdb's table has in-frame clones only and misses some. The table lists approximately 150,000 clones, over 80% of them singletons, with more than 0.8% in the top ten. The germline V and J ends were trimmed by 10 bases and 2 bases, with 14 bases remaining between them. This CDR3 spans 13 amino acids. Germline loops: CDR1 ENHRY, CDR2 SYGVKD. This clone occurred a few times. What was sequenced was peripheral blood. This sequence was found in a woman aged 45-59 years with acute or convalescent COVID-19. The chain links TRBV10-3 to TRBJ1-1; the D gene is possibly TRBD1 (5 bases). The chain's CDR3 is CATTSDKNTEAFF. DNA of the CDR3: TGTGCCACAACCTCGGACAAAAACACTGAAGCTTTCTTT.